This T cell receptor (beta chain) came from a study of naive and memory T cell subsets (dated by TCRdb to 2015 to 2018). With respect to the entire study: According to the figure summarizing the samples, there were around ten blood donors, 7 tuberculin skin test biopsies and 3 saline control biopsies. Skin biopsies were taken from tuberculin skin test sites or from saline-injected control sites and were processed for RNA extraction as described before. PCR2 was typically run as a SYBR Green qPCR and stopped at a set threshold, although low-input samples could use end-point PCR of about 6 cycles instead.

Library prep was done by UMI-ligation and nested PCR. The ligated cDNA was amplified in four rounds of PCR with nested alpha and beta constant region primers together with the SP2 primer. TCR RNA was reverse transcribed with SuperScript IV using alpha and beta constant region primers for the blood and skin samples. Using T4 RNA ligase 1, an oligonucleotide carrying both the Illumina SP2 primer and a UMI was ligated onto the 3' end of the cDNA. To prevent hairpin formation, the 12-nucleotide UMI was made up of two random hexamers with an eight-base spacer between them. TCR alpha and beta chain libraries were processed separately from the second PCR onward, with dual indexing for multiplexing. After pooling, the indexed libraries were analyzed by capillary electrophoresis and sequenced on either an Illumina MiSeq or NextSeq. To boost base diversity and improve cluster recognition, PhiX DNA at about 4.5-8% was spiked into the libraries. As for the original processing: Demultiplexor took UMIs from read 2, joined the UMIs to the TCR sequence from read 1, and separated reads according to sample indices. Decombinator identified V and J genes and V-J junctions, assigning each TCR a five-part identifier including V and J deletions. Collapsinator relied on UMIs to correct both sequencing errors and PCR amplification heterogeneity, producing a UMI-based abundance for each TCR. CDR3Translator turned identifiers into nucleotide sequence, translated that sequence into amino acids, and pulled out CDR3 regions based on terminal motifs. After normalization to the amount of input RNA, the error-corrected alpha and beta TCR counts from blood and from skin were compared. The raw public reads went through TCRdb reprocessing: fastp at Q25, MiXCR clone calling, in-frame beta chains kept. Each CDR3 protein appears once, grouped with its most common genes and DNA. In this record, the V and J calls reflect TCRdb's handling and not the investigators' own analysis. The sample includes under 35,000 distinct CDR3 sequences, with roughly 6.6% observed a single time. Of the sample, 3% to 3.5% falls within the top ten clones.

The treatment or condition label corresponds to: skin biopsy from PPD injection site in Mantoux-positive individual. A robust, sensitive protocol for the amplification, sequencing and analysis of TCRs was described in the study, in which 3' ligation of a UMI-containing oligonucleotide to TCR cDNA was used. Tuberculin skin test biopsies came from sites injected with PPD in individuals with a positive Mantoux test. Total RNA, without cell sorting, was DNase treated with RQ1 DNase before reverse transcription, targeting 1 to 1000 ng input. Libraries were prepared from skin biopsies and whole blood so that pipeline robustness could be tested in samples in which T cells form a minority population. Trimming takes 3 bases from V and 6 bases from J, and the germline ends sit 17 bases apart. Measured from the cysteine to the phenylalanine, the CDR3 is 15 residues long. Only the CDR3 region is kept as DNA, spanning 45 bases read in frame from base 1. The germline V gene (reference sequence) provides CDR1 LNHDA and CDR2 SQIVND.

The paper as a whole reports these results and caveats: Both types of skin biopsy reportedly yielded TCR sequences, though far more TCRs came from tuberculin skin test sites. The RNA-based method was acknowledged as potentially sensitive to TCR transcript changes with T cell activation and differentiation. The larger number of TCRs at tuberculin skin test sites was interpreted as T cell infiltration of a delayed type IV hypersensitivity reaction. Skin biopsy collection and RNA processing details were not given in the paper but referenced to earlier studies.

This clonotype was detected ten times or more. Its target antigen remains unknown. Base qualities are not at hand, and no much larger clone is one base apart. This TCR was sampled from an adult in good health. The chain couples TRBV19 to TRBJ1-1; the D gene cannot be named for sure. The sample in question was skin, obtained from a tuberculin skin test site. The CDR3 reads as follows: CASSMSALGGPEAFF. The nucleotide sequence reads TGTGCCAGTAGTATGTCCGCGTTGGGTGGTCCTGAAGCTTTCTTT. Where the CDR3 stops, the reference TRBV19 and TRBJ1-1 genes take over; the full variable domain is DGGITQSPKYLFRKEGQNVTLSCEQNLNHDAMYWYRQDPGQGLRLIYYSQIVNDFQKGDIAEGYSVSREKKESFPLTVTSAQKNPTAFYLCASSMSALGGPEAFFGQGTRLTVV.